This TCR beta chain comes out of a study of blood T cell repertoires in COVID-19. Overall study context: Some COVID-19 samples were acute and others convalescent; all came from the United States, Italy and Spain. From T cells, B-cell-depleted T cells, or PBMCs came the material, which was cDNA or gDNA.

The CDR3 contains 14 residues. V lost 6 bases and J lost 6; bases outside the gene matches: 5. CDR1 MNHEY and CDR2 SVGAGI come from the germline V gene. Original processing notes: Reference gene primer amplification gave nucleated cell count estimates. Only in-frame clones appear in the TCRdb table, and some are missing; sequencing was by immunoSEQ multiplex PCR. V, J and clone size were drawn from that table, and D and trimming were deduced from the DNA. The sample contains 55,000 to 75,000 clones, approximately 82% of which appear only once. The specimen was peripheral blood. The receptor comes from a man older than 75 with active COVID-19. The chain recombines TRBV6-5 with TRBJ1-6; 7 positions agree with TRBD1. Here the CDR3 DNA reads TGTGCCAGCAGACAGGGGATTCTTAATTCACCCCTCCACTTT. This sequence encodes CASRQGILNSPLHF.